One and the same sample provided the 26 T cell receptor beta chains below, sequenced in a study of shared clonotypes between healthy human individuals. Assay used: immunoSEQ multiplex PCR; TCRdb lists only in-frame clones, some missing. The sample yields approximately 180,000 clones, 85% to 95% seen once. The source material was naive CD4+ T cells sorted from blood. The sample's subset: CD45RA+ positively selected. The source is a woman in her 30s in good health.

The V gene is TRBV7-2, the J gene TRBJ2-2; D is perhaps TRBD1 (5 bases). With 1 base removed from V and 3 bases from J, the gap between germline ends came to 12 bases. The CDR3 runs to 16 residues. Germline lookup yields CDR1 SGHTA and CDR2 FQGNSA. The CDR3 bases are TGTGCCAGCAGCTTAGGCCTAGTGGGGCACACCGGGGAGCTGTTTTTT. Residues: CASSLGLVGHTGELFF.

The rearrangement uses TRBV9 and TRBJ2-5, with 8 bases aligning to TRBD1. With the DNA end fitting TRBJ2-7 better, the J assignment may be wrong. The CDR3 has 15 amino acids. From germline, CDR1 is SGDLS and CDR2 YYNGEE. In DNA, the CDR3 is TGTGCCAGCAGCACCCGGGACAGGTCACCCTACGAGCAGTACTTC. As protein: CASSTRDRSPYEQYF.

V gene TRBV28 combines with J gene TRBJ1-2; D is possibly TRBD1 (5 bases). V dropped 6 bases and J dropped 4 bases, with 45 bases sitting between them. CDR3 size: 24 residues. Germline-derived CDR1 and CDR2 are MDHEN and SYDVKM. The CDR3 is CASSLRYPRRGAPSPTGVGYGYTF. DNA for the CDR3: TGTGCCAGCAGCCTCCGTTATCCGCGGCGAGGGGCGCCTTCCCCAACCGGCGTGGGCTATGGCTACACCTTC.

This rearrangement joins TRBV19 to TRBJ1-5; no clear D gene. The CDR3 consists of 13 residues. Trimming left V 5 bases short and J 9 bases short, with 14 bases between. Germline-derived CDR1 and CDR2 are LNHDA and SQIVND (reference sequence). In DNA form, the CDR3 reads TGTGCCAGTAGTGTGGGCGTTCAAGGGCCCCAGCATTTT. It is translated as CASSVGVQGPQHF. The full variable domain, its missing parts supplied by reference TRBV19 and TRBJ1-5, is DGGITQSPKYLFRKEGQNVTLSCEQNLNHDAMYWYRQDPGQGLRLIYYSQIVNDFQKGDIAEGYSVSREKKESFPLTVTSAQKNPTAFYLCASSVGVQGPQHFGDGTRLSIL.

V gene TRBV5-1 combines with J gene TRBJ2-7, with TRBD1 identical over 7 bases. The germline gives CDR1 SGHRS, CDR2 YFSETQ. After removal of 0 bases from V and 6 bases from J, the junction contained 6 bases not matched to a gene. This CDR3 is 14 amino acids long. Here the CDR3 DNA reads TGCGCCAGCAGCTTGGGACAGGGCCTCCCCGAGCAGTACTTC. This translates into CASSLGQGLPEQYF.

The V call is TRBV10-1, the J call TRBJ2-3; D is ambiguous. The germline CDR1 and CDR2 sequences are WNHNN and SYGVQD (reference sequence). The V gene lost 7 bases and the J gene lost 4 bases, with 12 bases spanning the gap. The CDR3 contains 13 residues. CDR3 nucleotide sequence: TGCGCCAGCAACCTAGGAGTGGCAGATACGCAGTATTTT. This codes for CASNLGVADTQYF.

The CDR3 loop is CASSVAGLSYEQYF. DNA for the CDR3: TGTGCCAGCAGTGTGGCAGGCCTCTCCTACGAGCAGTACTTC. The V gene is TRBV6-1, the J gene TRBJ2-7, with unresolved D. The V and J ends lost 4 bases and 0 bases respectively, with 10 bases between them. The V gene's germline CDR1 is MNHNS and CDR2 SASEGT. The CDR3 runs 14 residues.

V and J are TRBV5-1 and TRBJ2-1, with 9 bases identical to TRBD2. Unmatched junction bases numbered 14, after V lost 3 bases and J lost 10 bases. This CDR3 is built from 16 residues. CDR1 and CDR2 from the germline V gene are SGHRS and YFSETQ. The CDR3 spells CASSWASGILMEEQFF. The CDR3 DNA is TGCGCCAGCAGCTGGGCTAGCGGGATTTTGATGGAAGAGCAGTTCTTC.

V usage is TRBV11-2 and J usage is TRBJ1-6; D call uncertain. The CDR3 contains 18 residues. CDR1 is SGHAT, CDR2 FQNNGV, per germline. Trimming took 1 base from V and 4 from J, leaving 17 bases between them. The CDR3 spells CASSLALAGFLYNSPLHF. As DNA, the CDR3 is TGTGCCAGCAGCTTAGCCTTGGCCGGCTTCTTATATAATTCACCCCTCCACTTT.

The chain has TRBV7-2 and TRBJ2-5; D is unclear. The J call may not be correct, given that the DNA end is closer to TRBJ2-7. Germline values: CDR1 SGHTA, CDR2 FQGNSA. The CDR3 contains 13 residues. CDR3 DNA: TGTGCCAGCACCCTTTATCAGTCCTACGAGCAGTACTTC. This encodes CASTLYQSYEQYF.

The chain carries TRBV18 and TRBJ1-2, with 8 nucleotides matching TRBD1. This CDR3 is 15 amino acids long. Germline loops: CDR1 KGHSH, CDR2 LQKENI. V lost 10 bases to trimming and J lost 6 bases; unmatched junction nucleotides: 16. The CDR3, as DNA: TGTGCCACCTCCCCGTTTGGACAGGGAGGAAATGGCTACACCTTC. This encodes CATSPFGQGGNGYTF.

CDR3 residues: CASSATSGSADTQYF. The CDR3 coding sequence is TGTGCCAGCAGCGCCACTAGCGGGAGCGCAGATACGCAGTATTTT. V is TRBV9 and J is TRBJ2-3; TRBD2 matches at 11 bases. This CDR3 region has 15 residues. CDR1 is SGDLS, CDR2 YYNGEE, per germline. With V trimmed by 3 bases and J by 4 bases, 4 bases remained unmatched. Looking up the rest from reference TRBV9 and TRBJ2-3 gives the full variable domain: DSGVTQTPKHLITATGQRVTLRCSPRSGDLSVYWYQQSLDQGLQFLIQYYNGEERAKGNILERFSAQQFPDLHSELNLSSLELGDSALYFCASSATSGSADTQYFGPGTRLTVL.

The chain links TRBV7-2 to TRBJ2-7; 7 bases fit TRBD2. Trimming took 5 bases from V and 0 from J; bases not matched to a gene: 7. Germline loops: CDR1 SGHTA, CDR2 FQGNSA. The CDR3 length is 15 residues. CDR3 nucleotide sequence: TGTGCCAGCAGCAGACTAGCCTCGCGCTCCTACGAGCAGTACTTC. Translation: CASSRLASRSYEQYF.

The rearrangement joins TRBV11-3 to TRBJ2-3; D unresolved. Per germline, CDR1 SGHNT and CDR2 YENEEA. This CDR3 region has 12 residues. Trimming left V 4 bases short and J 2 bases short, with 4 bases between. The chain's CDR3 is CASSSYTDTQYF. The CDR3 coding sequence is TGTGCCAGCAGCTCTTACACAGATACGCAGTATTTT.

CDR3 sequence: CASSFRAGGIYF. The CDR3 bases are TGTGCCAGCAGTTTCCGGGCTGGGGGCATATATTTT. The chain carries TRBV28 and TRBJ1-3; weak D call: TRBD1 (5 bases). The CDR3 is 12 residues long. The V and J ends lost 3 bases and 12 bases respectively, with 12 bases between them. The germline gives CDR1 MDHEN, CDR2 SYDVKM.

The chain links TRBV2 to TRBJ1-3; maybe TRBD1 (6 bases). The CDR3 loop spans 11 amino acids. The germline V gene encodes CDR1 SNHLY and CDR2 FYNNEI. Trimming took off 10 bases at V and 14 bases at J, with 18 bases between the two ends. In DNA form, the CDR3 reads TGTGCCATCCGCCGGGACACCCATGTATATTTT. The encoded protein is CAIRRDTHVYF.

The chain is built from TRBV19 and TRBJ1-2; D is uncertain. This CDR3 region has 13 residues. V lost 5 bases and J lost 6, with 13 bases in between. CDR1 LNHDA and CDR2 SQIVND come from the germline V gene (reference sequence). Here the CDR3 DNA reads TGTGCCAGTAGTCTGTGGCAGCTGGATGGCTACACCTTC. Its translation is CASSLWQLDGYTF. Filled out from reference TRBV19 and TRBJ1-2, the complete variable domain reads DGGITQSPKYLFRKEGQNVTLSCEQNLNHDAMYWYRQDPGQGLRLIYYSQIVNDFQKGDIAEGYSVSREKKESFPLTVTSAQKNPTAFYLCASSLWQLDGYTFGSGTRLTVV.

The gene calls are TRBV7-8 and TRBJ2-1; 7 nucleotides agree with TRBD2. The trim removed 3 bases at V and 5 bases at J, leaving 13 bases unmatched. Germline V gene lookup returns CDR1 SGHVS and CDR2 FQNEAQ. This CDR3 spans 17 amino acids. The CDR3 region has the DNA TGTGCCAGCAGCTTGAGGGCCGGGACTATAAATAACAATGAGCAGTTCTTC. Translated: CASSLRAGTINNNEQFF.

The V gene is TRBV19, the J gene TRBJ2-5; TRBD2 might be the D (6 bases). The CDR3 covers 15 residues. Germline V gene lookup returns CDR1 LNHDA and CDR2 SQIVND (reference sequence). V was trimmed by 3 bases and J by 4 bases, leaving 15 bases between them. CDR3 protein: CASSMSGDGRETQYF. The CDR3 DNA reads as TGTGCCAGTAGTATGTCGGGAGACGGTCGAGAGACCCAGTACTTC.

For the CDR3, the DNA is TGTGCCAGCATCCCACTAGCGGGGGGCCAGCACTACGAGCAGTACTTC. This sequence encodes CASIPLAGGQHYEQYF. The chain employs TRBV27 and TRBJ2-7; 12 nucleotides align to TRBD2. The germline gives CDR1 MNHEY, CDR2 SMNVEV (reference sequence). The CDR3 loop spans 16 amino acids. V shed 7 bases, J shed 3 bases, and the junction held 10 bases outside the gene matches.

This chain links TRBV5-5 with TRBJ1-3, with TRBD1 as a possible D gene (5 bases). The length of the CDR3 is 16 residues. Germline-derived CDR1 and CDR2 are SGHKS and YYEKEE (reference sequence). The V and J ends lost 0 bases and 7 bases respectively, with 17 bases between them. CDR3 residues: CASSLAPGQGGNTIYF. The DNA of the CDR3 is TGTGCCAGCAGCTTGGCCCCCGGCCAGGGTGGGAACACCATATATTTT.

The genes are TRBV27 and TRBJ2-5; 7 bases match TRBD1. The J call may be faulty, since TRBJ2-7 better matches the DNA end. The germline V gene encodes CDR1 MNHEY and CDR2 SMNVEV (reference sequence). This CDR3 has 13 amino acids. Here the CDR3 DNA reads TGTGCCAGCCGCCAGGACAGGCACTACGAGCAGTACTTC. Amino acids: CASRQDRHYEQYF.

This sequence joins TRBV6-6 and TRBJ2-7, with a weak D call TRBD1 (5 bases). Germline values: CDR1 MNHNY, CDR2 SVGAGI (reference sequence). Trimming shortened V by 6 bases and J by 2 bases, and 17 bases separated the two germline ends. This CDR3 has 15 amino acids. The CDR3 DNA reads as TGTGCCAGCAGAGACAGCCACCCTGGGCCCTACGAGCAGTACTTC. Its translation: CASRDSHPGPYEQYF.

This chain connects TRBV19 to TRBJ2-1; weak D call: TRBD2 (6 bases). The germline V gene encodes CDR1 LNHDA and CDR2 SQIVND (reference sequence). The CDR3 is 15 amino acids. Trimming pared 1 base from V and 5 bases from J, leaving 12 bases between. For the CDR3, the DNA is TGTGCCAGTAGTATAGGGGGCGGGAAGGACAATGAGCAGTTCTTC. Translating gives CASSIGGGKDNEQFF.

The V and J genes are TRBV29-1 and TRBJ2-1; 8 nucleotides agree with TRBD2. Germline-derived CDR1 and CDR2 are SQVTM and ANQGSEA. The V and J ends lost 5 bases and 3 bases, in that order; junction bases with no gene match: 9. The CDR3 contains 15 residues. The DNA for the CDR3 is TGCAGCGTTCGATTTGGGACTAGTGGCTACAATGAGCAGTTCTTC. Translating it yields CSVRFGTSGYNEQFF.

In its sample, this clone was seen a few times. This chain joins TRBV2 and TRBJ2-7; D remains unclear. The CDR3 totals 12 residues. Germline CDR1 reads SNHLY; CDR2 reads FYNNEI. V was shortened by 8 bases and J by 1 base, with 9 bases between the two germline ends. DNA for the CDR3: TGTGCCAGCCACCCCAGGTCCTACGAGCAGTACTTC. This gives the protein CASHPRSYEQYF. Looking up the rest from reference TRBV2 and TRBJ2-7 gives the full variable domain: EPEVTQTPSHQVTQMGQEVILRCVPISNHLYFYWYRQILGQKVEFLVSFYNNEISEKSEIFDDQFSVERPDGSNFTLKIRSTKLEDSAMYFCASHPRSYEQYFGPGTRLTVT.